This T cell receptor (beta chain) was sequenced for a study of blood T cell repertoires in COVID-19. Study overall: There were acute and convalescent COVID-19 samples, and they came from the United States, Italy and Spain. PBMCs, B-cell-depleted T cells, or T cells were the source of the cDNA or gDNA that made up the material.

Original processing methods: From reference gene primer amplification, estimates of nucleated cell counts were derived. Sequenced by immunoSEQ multiplex PCR; TCRdb stores in-frame clones only, minus some. The V and J calls and clone size are taken from that table; D and trimming were inferred from the DNA. Of about 410,000 clones in the sample, around 91% were seen once. This CDR3 region has 14 residues. Trimming cost V 1 base and J 9 bases, with 13 bases left between them. Germline V gives CDR1 LGHDT, CDR2 YNNKEL (reference sequence). While infection was still active, Seattle patients were enrolled and then followed longitudinally.

This receptor was taken from a woman aged 35 to 49 with COVID-19, enrolled during active disease. The sequenced sample consisted of peripheral blood. The chain combines TRBV3-1 (or the pseudogene TRBV3-2) with TRBJ2-1; possibly TRBD1 for D (6 bases). This chain's CDR3 is CASSQGRGLGEQFF. As DNA, the CDR3 is TGTGCCAGCAGCCAAGGCAGGGGTTTGGGTGAGCAGTTCTTC.